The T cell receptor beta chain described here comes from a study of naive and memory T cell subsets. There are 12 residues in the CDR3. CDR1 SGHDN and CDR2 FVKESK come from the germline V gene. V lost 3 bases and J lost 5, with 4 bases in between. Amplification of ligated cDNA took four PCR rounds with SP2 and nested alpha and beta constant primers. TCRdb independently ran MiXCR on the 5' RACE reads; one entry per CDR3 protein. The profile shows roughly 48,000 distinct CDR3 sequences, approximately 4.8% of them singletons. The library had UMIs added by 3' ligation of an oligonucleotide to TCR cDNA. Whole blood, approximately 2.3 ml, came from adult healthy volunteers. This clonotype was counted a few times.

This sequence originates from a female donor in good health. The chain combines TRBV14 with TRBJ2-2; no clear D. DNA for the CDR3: TGTGCCAGCAGCCAGGGGACCGGGGAGCTGTTTTTT. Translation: CASSQGTGELFF.